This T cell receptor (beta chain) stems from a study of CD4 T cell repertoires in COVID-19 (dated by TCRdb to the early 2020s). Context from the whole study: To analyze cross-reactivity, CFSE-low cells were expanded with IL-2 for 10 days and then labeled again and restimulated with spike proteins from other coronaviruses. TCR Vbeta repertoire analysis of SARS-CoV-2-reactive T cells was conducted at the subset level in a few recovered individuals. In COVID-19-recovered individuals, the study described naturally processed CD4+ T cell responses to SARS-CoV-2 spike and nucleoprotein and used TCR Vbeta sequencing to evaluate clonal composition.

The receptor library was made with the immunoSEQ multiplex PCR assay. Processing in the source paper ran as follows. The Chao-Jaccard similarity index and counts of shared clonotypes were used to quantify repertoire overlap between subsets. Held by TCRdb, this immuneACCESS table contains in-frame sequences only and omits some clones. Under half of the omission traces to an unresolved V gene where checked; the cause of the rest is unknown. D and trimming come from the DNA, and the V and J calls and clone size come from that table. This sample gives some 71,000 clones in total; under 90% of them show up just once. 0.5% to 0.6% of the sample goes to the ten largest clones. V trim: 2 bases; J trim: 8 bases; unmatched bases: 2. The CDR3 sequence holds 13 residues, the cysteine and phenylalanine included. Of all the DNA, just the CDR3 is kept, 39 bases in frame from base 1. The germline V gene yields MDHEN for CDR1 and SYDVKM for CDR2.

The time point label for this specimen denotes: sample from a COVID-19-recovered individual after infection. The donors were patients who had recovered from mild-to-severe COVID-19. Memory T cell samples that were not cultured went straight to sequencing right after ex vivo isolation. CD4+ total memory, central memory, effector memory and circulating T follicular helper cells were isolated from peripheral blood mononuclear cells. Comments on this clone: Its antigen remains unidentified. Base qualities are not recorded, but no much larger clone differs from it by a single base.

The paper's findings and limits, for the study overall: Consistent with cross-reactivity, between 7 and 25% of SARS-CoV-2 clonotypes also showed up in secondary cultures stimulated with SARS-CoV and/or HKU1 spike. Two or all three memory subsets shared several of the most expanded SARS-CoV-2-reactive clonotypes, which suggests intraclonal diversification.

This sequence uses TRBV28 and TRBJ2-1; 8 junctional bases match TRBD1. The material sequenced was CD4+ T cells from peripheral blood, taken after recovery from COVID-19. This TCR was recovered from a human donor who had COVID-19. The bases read TGTGCCAGCAGTTTAGCAGGGGGCGATGAGCAGTTCTTC. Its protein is CASSLAGGDEQFF.